This TCR beta chain emerged from a study of monozygotic twins with cystic fibrosis. General study results and limits: Co-twins had the most similar V usage for 13 of 16 pairs, J for 8.

TCRdb's copy holds only in-frame clones and misses some; the assay was immunoSEQ multiplex PCR. The sample has about 35,000 clones, approximately 72% seen once. The CDR3 is made up of 14 amino acids. CDR1 and CDR2 (germline): SGHRS, YFSETQ. Trimming cost V 4 bases and J 7 bases, with 15 bases left between them. Regarding this clone: What it binds is unknown.

V is TRBV5-1 and J is TRBJ2-1; D is uncertain. Material: blood. This TCR was recovered from a girl under 18 with cystic fibrosis. CDR3 sequence reads: CASSPEARRNEQFF. The CDR3 nucleotides are TGCGCCAGCAGCCCGGAAGCCCGCCGGAATGAGCAGTTCTTC.